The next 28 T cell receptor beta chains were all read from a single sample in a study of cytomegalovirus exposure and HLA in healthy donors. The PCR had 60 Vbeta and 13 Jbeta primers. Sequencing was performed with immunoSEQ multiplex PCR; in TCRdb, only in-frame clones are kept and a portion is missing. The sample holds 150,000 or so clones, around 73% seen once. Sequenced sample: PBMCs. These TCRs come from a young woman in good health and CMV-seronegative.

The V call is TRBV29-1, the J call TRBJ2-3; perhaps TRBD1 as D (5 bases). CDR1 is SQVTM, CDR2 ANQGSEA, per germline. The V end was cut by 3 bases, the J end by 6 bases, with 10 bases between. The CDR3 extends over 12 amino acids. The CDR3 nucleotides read TGCAGCGTTGATCTTAACAGGGATACGCAGTATTTT. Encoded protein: CSVDLNRDTQYF.

This CDR3 reads CASSYMGGSEDTQYF. DNA of the CDR3: TGTGCCAGCAGTTACATGGGGGGGAGTGAGGATACGCAGTATTTT. The V and J genes are TRBV6-6 and TRBJ2-3, with 7 bases fitting TRBD2. The CDR3 spans 15 residues. The germline V gene has CDR1 MNHNY and CDR2 SVGAGI (reference sequence). V lost 2 bases, J lost 6 bases, and 8 bases stayed unmatched.

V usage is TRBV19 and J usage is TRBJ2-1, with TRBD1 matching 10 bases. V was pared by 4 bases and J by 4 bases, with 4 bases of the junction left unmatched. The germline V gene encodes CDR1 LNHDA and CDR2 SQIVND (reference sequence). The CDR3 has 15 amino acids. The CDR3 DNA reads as TGTGCCAGTAGTAGGGACAGGGGAACTTACAATGAGCAGTTCTTC. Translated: CASSRDRGTYNEQFF. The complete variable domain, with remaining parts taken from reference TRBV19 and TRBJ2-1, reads DGGITQSPKYLFRKEGQNVTLSCEQNLNHDAMYWYRQDPGQGLRLIYYSQIVNDFQKGDIAEGYSVSREKKESFPLTVTSAQKNPTAFYLCASSRDRGTYNEQFFGPGTRLTVL.

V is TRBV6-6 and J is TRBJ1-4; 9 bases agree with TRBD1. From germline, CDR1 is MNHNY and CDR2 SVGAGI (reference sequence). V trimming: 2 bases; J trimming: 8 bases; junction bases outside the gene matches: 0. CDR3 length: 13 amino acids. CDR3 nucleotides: TGTGCCAGCAGTTACGGGACAGGGGAAAAACTGTTTTTT. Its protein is CASSYGTGEKLFF.

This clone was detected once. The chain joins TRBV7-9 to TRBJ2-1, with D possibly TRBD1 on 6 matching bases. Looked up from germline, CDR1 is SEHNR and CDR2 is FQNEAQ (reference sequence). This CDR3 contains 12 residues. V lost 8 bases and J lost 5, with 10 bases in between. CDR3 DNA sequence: TGTGCCAGCGAACGGGACAACAATGAGCAGTTCTTC. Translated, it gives CASERDNNEQFF.

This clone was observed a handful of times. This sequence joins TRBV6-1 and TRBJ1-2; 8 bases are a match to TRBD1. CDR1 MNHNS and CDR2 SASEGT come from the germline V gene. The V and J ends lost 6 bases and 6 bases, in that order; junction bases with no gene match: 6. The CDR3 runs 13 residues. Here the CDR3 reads CASRNGQGNGYTF. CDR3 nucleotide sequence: TGTGCCAGCAGAAATGGACAGGGAAATGGCTACACCTTC.

In nucleotides, the CDR3 is TGTGCCAGCAAGCGAGACAGGGGCACTGAAGCTTTCTTT. It is translated as CASKRDRGTEAFF. V is TRBV2 and J is TRBJ1-1; 8 bases align to TRBD1. CDR1 and CDR2 (germline): SNHLY, FYNNEI. The length of the CDR3 is 13 residues. V lost 7 bases to trimming and J lost 4 bases; unmatched junction nucleotides: 5.

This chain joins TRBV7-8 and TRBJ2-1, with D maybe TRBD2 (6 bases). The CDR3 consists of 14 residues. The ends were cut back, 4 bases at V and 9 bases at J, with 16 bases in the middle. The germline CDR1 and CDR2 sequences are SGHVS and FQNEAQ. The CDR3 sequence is CASSSYVGGREQFF. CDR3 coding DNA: TGTGCCAGCAGCTCTTACGTCGGGGGTCGTGAGCAGTTCTTC.

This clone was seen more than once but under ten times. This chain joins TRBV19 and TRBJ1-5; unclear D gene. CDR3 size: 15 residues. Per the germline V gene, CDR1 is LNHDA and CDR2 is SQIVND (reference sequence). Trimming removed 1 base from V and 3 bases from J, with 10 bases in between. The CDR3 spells CASSIVDGLNQPQHF. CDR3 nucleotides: TGTGCCAGTAGTATAGTAGATGGTCTCAATCAGCCCCAGCATTTT.

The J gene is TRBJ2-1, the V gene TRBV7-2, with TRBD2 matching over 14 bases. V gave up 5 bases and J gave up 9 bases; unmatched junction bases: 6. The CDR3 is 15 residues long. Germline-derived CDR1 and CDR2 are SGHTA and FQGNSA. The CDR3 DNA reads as TGTGCCAGCAGCGCGACTAGCGGGAGGGCCAGTGAGCAGTTCTTC. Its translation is CASSATSGRASEQFF.

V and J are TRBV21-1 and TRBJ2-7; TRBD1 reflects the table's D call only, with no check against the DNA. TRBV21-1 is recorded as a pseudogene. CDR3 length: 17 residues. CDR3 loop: CASSKFVGGQWTYEQYF. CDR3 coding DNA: TGTGCCAGCAGCAAATTTGTAGGGGGACAGTGGACCTACGAGCAGTACTTC.

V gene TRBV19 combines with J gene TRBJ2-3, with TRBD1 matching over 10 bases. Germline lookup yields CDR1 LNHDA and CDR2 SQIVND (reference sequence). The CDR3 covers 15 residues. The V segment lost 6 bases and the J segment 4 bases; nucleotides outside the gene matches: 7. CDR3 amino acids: CASRRQGASADTQYF. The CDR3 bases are TGTGCCAGTAGAAGACAGGGGGCATCAGCAGATACGCAGTATTTT.

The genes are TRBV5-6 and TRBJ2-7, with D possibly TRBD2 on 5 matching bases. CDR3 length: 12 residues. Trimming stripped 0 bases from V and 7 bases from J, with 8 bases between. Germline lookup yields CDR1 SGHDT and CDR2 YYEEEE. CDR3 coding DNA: TGTGCCAGCAGCTTGGTCCGGGGTGAGCAGTACTTC. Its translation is CASSLVRGEQYF.

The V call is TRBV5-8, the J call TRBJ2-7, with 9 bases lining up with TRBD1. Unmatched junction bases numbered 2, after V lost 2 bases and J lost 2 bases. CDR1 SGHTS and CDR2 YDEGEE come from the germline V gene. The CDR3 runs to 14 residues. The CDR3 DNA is TGTGCCAGCAGCTTCGGGACAGGGACCTACGAGCAGTACTTC. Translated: CASSFGTGTYEQYF.

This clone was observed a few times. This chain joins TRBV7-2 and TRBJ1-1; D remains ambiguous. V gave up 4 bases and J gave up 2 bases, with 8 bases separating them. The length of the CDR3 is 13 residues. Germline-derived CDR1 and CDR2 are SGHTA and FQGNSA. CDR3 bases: TGTGCCAGCAGCTCCCAGGTAAACACTGAAGCTTTCTTT. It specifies CASSSQVNTEAFF.

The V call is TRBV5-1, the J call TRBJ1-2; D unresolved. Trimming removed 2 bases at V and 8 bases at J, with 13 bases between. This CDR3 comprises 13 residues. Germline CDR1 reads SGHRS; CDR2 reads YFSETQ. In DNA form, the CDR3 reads TGCGCCAGCAGCTTAGAGGGCTCGGGCGGCTACACCTTC. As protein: CASSLEGSGGYTF. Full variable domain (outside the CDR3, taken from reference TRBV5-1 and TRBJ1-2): KAGVTQTPRYLIKTRGQQVTLSCSPISGHRSVSWYQQTPGQGLQFLFEYFSETQRNKGNFPGRFSGRQFSNSRSEMNVSTLELGDSALYLCASSLEGSGGYTFGSGTRLTVV.

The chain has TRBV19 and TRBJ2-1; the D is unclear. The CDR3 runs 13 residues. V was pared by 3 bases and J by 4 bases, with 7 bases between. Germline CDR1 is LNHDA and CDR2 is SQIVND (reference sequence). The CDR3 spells CASSIPQYNEQFF. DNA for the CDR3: TGTGCCAGTAGTATCCCCCAATACAATGAGCAGTTCTTC. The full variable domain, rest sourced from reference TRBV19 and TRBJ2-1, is DGGITQSPKYLFRKEGQNVTLSCEQNLNHDAMYWYRQDPGQGLRLIYYSQIVNDFQKGDIAEGYSVSREKKESFPLTVTSAQKNPTAFYLCASSIPQYNEQFFGPGTRLTVL.

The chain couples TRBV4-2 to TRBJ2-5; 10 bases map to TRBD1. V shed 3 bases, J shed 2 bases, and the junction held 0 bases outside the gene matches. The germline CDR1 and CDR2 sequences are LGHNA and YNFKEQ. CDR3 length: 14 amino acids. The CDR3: CASSQDRGQETQYF. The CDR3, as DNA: TGTGCCAGCAGCCAGGACAGGGGGCAAGAGACCCAGTACTTC.

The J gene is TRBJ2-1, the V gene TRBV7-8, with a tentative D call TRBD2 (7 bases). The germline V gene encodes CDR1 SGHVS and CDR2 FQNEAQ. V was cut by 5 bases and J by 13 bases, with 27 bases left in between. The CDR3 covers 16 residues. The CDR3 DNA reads TGTGCCAGCAGCCAGGGGACGGGACTAATCTCCCAAAGTCAGTTCTTC. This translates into CASSQGTGLISQSQFF. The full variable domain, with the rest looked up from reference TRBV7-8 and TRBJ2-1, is GAGVSQSPRYKVAKRGQDVALRCDPISGHVSLFWYQQALGQGPEFLTYFQNEAQLDKSGLPSDRFFAERPEGSVSTLKIQRTQQEDSAVYLCASSQGTGLISQSQFFGPGTRLTVL.

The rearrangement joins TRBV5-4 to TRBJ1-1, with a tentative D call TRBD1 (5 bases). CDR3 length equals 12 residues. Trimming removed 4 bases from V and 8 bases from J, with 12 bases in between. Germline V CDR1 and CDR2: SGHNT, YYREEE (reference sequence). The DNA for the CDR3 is TGTGCCAGCAGCCTGTTGGGACTCGAAGCTTTCTTT. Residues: CASSLLGLEAFF. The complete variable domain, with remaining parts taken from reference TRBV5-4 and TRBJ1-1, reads ETGVTQSPTHLIKTRGQQVTLRCSSQSGHNTVSWYQQALGQGPQFIFQYYREEENGRGNFPPRFSGLQFPNYSSELNVNALELDDSALYLCASSLLGLEAFFGQGTRLTVV.

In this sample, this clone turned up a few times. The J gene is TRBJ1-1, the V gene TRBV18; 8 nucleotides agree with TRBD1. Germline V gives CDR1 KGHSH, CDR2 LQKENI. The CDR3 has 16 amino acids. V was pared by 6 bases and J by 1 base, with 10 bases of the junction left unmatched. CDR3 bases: TGTGCCAGCTCTCGGGGACAGGCGGGACCGAACACTGAAGCTTTCTTT. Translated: CASSRGQAGPNTEAFF.

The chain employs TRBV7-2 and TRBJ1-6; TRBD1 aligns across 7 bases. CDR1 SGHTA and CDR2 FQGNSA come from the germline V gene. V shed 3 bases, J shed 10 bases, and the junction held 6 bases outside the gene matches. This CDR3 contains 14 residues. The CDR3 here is CASSFTGANSPLHF. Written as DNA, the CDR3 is TGTGCCAGCAGCTTCACAGGGGCGAACTCACCCCTCCACTTT. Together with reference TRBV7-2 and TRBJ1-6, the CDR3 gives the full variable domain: GAGVSQSPSNKVTEKGKDVELRCDPISGHTALYWYRQSLGQGLEFLIYFQGNSAPDKSGLPSDRFSAERTGGSVSTLTIQRTQQEDSAVYLCASSFTGANSPLHFGNGTRLTVT.

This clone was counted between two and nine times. CDR3 residues: CASSEGLWQGARTEAFF. CDR3 nucleotides: TGTGCCAGCAGTGAAGGTTTATGGCAGGGGGCACGTACTGAAGCTTTCTTT. The gene calls are TRBV6-1 and TRBJ1-1; 8 positions agree with TRBD1. Germline lookup yields CDR1 MNHNS and CDR2 SASEGT. V lost 1 base to trimming and J lost 5 bases; unmatched junction nucleotides: 12. The CDR3 covers 17 residues.

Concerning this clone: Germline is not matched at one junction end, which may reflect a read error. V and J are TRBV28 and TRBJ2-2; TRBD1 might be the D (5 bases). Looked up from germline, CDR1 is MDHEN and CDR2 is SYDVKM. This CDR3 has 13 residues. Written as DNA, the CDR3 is TGTGCCAGCGGGGCACCGAACGCCGGGGAGCTGTTTTTT. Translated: CASGAPNAGELFF.

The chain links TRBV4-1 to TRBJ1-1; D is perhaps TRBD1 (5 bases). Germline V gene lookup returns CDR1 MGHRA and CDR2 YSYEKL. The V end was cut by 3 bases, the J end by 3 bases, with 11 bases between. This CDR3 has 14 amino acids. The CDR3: CASSHPLQDTEAFF. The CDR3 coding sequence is TGCGCCAGCAGCCACCCACTACAGGACACTGAAGCTTTCTTT.

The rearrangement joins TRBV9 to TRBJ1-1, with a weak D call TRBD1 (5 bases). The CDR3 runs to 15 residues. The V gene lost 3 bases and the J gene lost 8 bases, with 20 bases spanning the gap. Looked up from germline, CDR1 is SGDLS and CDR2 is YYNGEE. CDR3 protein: CASSASGGRSSEAFF. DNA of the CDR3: TGTGCCAGCAGCGCCTCCGGGGGGAGAAGCTCCGAAGCTTTCTTT.

The CDR3 DNA is TGTGCCAGCAGATGGACAGGGATTAACTATGGCTACACCTTC. The encoded protein is CASRWTGINYGYTF. The rearrangement links TRBV6-6 to TRBJ1-2; 8 bases map to TRBD1. V lost 6 bases to trimming and J lost 1 base; unmatched junction nucleotides: 4. Germline V gene data show CDR1 as MNHNY and CDR2 as SVGAGI (reference sequence). CDR3 length: 14 amino acids.

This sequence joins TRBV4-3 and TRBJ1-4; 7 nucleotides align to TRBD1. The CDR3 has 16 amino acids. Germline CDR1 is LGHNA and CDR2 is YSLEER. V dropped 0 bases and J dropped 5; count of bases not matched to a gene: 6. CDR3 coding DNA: TGCGCCAGCAGCCAAGATCGGGCGACAGGGAATGAAAAACTGTTTTTT. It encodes CASSQDRATGNEKLFF.